The 7 T cell receptor beta chains presented below share a single source sample, sequenced in a study of molecular identifiers for immune sequencing clone quantification. TCRdb passed the PCR reads through MiXCR, listing each CDR3 protein once. The data hold about 630,000 distinct CDR3 sequences, with about 25% observed a single time. The sequenced material came from naive CD8+ T cells from blood, with Jurkat cell RNA spiked in. Subset denoted: FACS-sorted CD8+CD4-CCR7+CD45RA+ naive T cells. Source of these receptors: a human donor in good health. Some libraries in this study had Jurkat cell RNA spiked in.

The chain carries TRBV27 and TRBJ2-3; 9 positions match TRBD2. The CDR3 is 16 residues long. V shed 8 bases, J shed 9 bases, and the junction held 18 bases outside the gene matches. CDR1 is MNHEY and CDR2 is SMNVEV in the germline V gene (reference sequence). CDR3 coding DNA: TGTGCCAGCCGTTCAAGAGTAGCGGGAGATCATTGGACGCAGTATTTT. This sequence encodes CASRSRVAGDHWTQYF.

This clonotype was recorded a few times. The rearrangement joins TRBV7-7 to TRBJ1-4; 12 bases are a match to TRBD1. CDR3 length equals 14 residues. V shed 5 bases and J 12 bases; nucleotides not matched to a gene: 7. CDR1 SSHAT and CDR2 FNYEAQ come from the germline V gene (reference sequence). CDR3: CASSQGQGAHELFF. DNA for the CDR3: TGTGCCAGCAGCCAGGGACAGGGGGCGCATGAACTGTTTTTT.

V usage is TRBV5-5 and J usage is TRBJ2-3; 13 bases are a match to TRBD2. There are 17 residues in the CDR3. With V trimmed by 2 bases and J by 4 bases, 7 bases remained unmatched. The germline CDR1 and CDR2 sequences are SGHKS and YYEKEE (reference sequence). The CDR3 coding sequence is TGTGCCAGCAGCTTACACTGGACTAGCGGGAGCGCAGATACGCAGTATTTT. This encodes CASSLHWTSGSADTQYF.

This clonotype appeared many times. The chain is built from TRBV7-8 and TRBJ1-5, with D possibly matching TRBD1 (6 bases). The CDR3 consists of 16 residues. The germline V gene has CDR1 SGHVS and CDR2 FQNEAQ. V was clipped by 2 bases and J by 2 bases, with 13 bases between them. The CDR3 here is CASSLIEGDGNQPQHF. The CDR3 DNA sequence: TGTGCCAGCAGCTTAATAGAGGGGGATGGCAATCAGCCCCAGCATTTT.

This clonotype occurred once. The chain employs TRBV6-6 and TRBJ1-4, with 7 nucleotides matching TRBD1. The CDR3 totals 16 residues. Germline loops: CDR1 MNHNY, CDR2 SVGAGI (reference sequence). With V trimmed by 7 bases and J by 8 bases, 16 bases remained unmatched. DNA for the CDR3: TGTGCCAGCATCCCGAGGTCTACAGGGGAACGCGAAAAACTGTTTTTT. Encoded protein: CASIPRSTGEREKLFF.

A few counts support this clonotype. V gene TRBV4-3 combines with J gene TRBJ2-7; D unresolved. V was pared by 0 bases and J by 0 bases, with 12 bases between. This CDR3 contains 16 residues. Germline CDR1 reads LGHNA; CDR2 reads YSLEER. The CDR3 region is CASSQDRQPNSYEQYF. In nucleotides, the CDR3 is TGCGCCAGCAGCCAAGATCGGCAGCCCAACTCCTACGAGCAGTACTTC.

Only a few counts were recorded for this clonotype. A much larger clonotype is one base distant, so this may be a read error. Here the CDR3 omits its conserved ending phenylalanine or tryptophan, so a read error is the likely source. The DNA is left out, because the CDR3 cannot be placed on it with certainty; the CDR3 is given as TCRdb lists it. This chain connects TRBV29-1 to TRBJ2-3; the tabulated D call, TRBD2, remains unverified against the DNA. Counting both end residues, the CDR3 totals 11 amino acids. Germline assignment: CDR1 SQVTM and CDR2 ANQGSEA. Here the CDR3 reads CSVLLAETQLV.